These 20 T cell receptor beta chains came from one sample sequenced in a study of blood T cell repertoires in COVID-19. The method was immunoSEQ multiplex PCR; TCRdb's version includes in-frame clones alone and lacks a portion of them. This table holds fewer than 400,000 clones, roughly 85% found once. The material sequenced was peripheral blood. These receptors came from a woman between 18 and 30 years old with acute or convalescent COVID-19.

CDR3 in DNA: TGTGCCAGCAGTTACGGCAGGCTCCATCAGCCCCAGCATTTT. Translation gives CASSYGRLHQPQHF. The rearrangement joins TRBV6-5 to TRBJ1-5, with unresolved D. Trimming took off 2 bases at V and 5 bases at J, with 10 bases between the two ends. The germline V gene has CDR1 MNHEY and CDR2 SVGAGI. The CDR3 is 14 residues long.

CDR3 bases: TGTGCCAGCAGCTATATCGGACAGGGATCTGAAAAACTGTTTTTT. Protein product: CASSYIGQGSEKLFF. This chain uses TRBV7-9 with TRBJ1-4, with TRBD1 identical over 8 bases. The CDR3 extends over 15 amino acids. The germline CDR1 and CDR2 sequences are SEHNR and FQNEAQ (reference sequence). V lost 4 bases and J lost 7; bases outside the gene matches: 8.

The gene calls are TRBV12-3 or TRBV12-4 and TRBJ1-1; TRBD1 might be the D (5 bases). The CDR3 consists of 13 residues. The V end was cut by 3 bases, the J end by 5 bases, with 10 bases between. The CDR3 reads CASSLGRATEAFF. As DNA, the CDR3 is TGTGCCAGCAGTTTGGGCAGGGCTACTGAAGCTTTCTTT.

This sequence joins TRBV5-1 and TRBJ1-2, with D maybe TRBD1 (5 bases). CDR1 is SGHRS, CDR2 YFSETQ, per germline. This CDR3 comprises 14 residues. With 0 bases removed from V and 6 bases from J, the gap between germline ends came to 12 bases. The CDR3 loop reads CASSLGQSGNGYTF. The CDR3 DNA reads TGCGCCAGCAGCTTGGGACAGTCTGGGAATGGCTACACCTTC.

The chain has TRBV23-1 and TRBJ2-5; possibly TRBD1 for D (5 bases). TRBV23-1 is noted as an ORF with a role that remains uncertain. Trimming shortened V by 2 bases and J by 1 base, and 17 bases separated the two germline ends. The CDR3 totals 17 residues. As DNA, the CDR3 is TGCGCCAGCAGTCAACCGTCATACAGGCAAATCCAAGAGACCCAGTACTTC. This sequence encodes CASSQPSYRQIQETQYF.

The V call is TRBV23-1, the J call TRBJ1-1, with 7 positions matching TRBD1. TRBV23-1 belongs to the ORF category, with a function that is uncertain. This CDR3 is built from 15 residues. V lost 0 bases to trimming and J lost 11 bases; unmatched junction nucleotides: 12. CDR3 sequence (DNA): TGCGCCAGCAGTCAATCGTCCAGGGGGAGGCGTATGGCTTTCTTT. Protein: CASSQSSRGRRMAFF.

The CDR3 region has the DNA TGTGCCAGCAGCTCGTATCGTTCGGACAGGGCTGGAGATGAGCAGTTCTTC. Encoded protein: CASSSYRSDRAGDEQFF. V is TRBV9 and J is TRBJ2-1, with 8 positions matching TRBD1. The CDR3 spans 17 residues. V lost 4 bases to trimming and J lost 8 bases; unmatched junction nucleotides: 17. Per germline, CDR1 SGDLS and CDR2 YYNGEE.

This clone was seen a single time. The CDR3 reads CASSIGGLAGVDTQYF. The CDR3 region has the DNA TGTGCCAGTAGTATCGGGGGACTAGCGGGAGTCGATACGCAGTATTTT. This chain connects TRBV19 to TRBJ2-3; 14 nucleotides match TRBD2. This CDR3 has 16 amino acids. Trimming removed 3 bases from V and 6 bases from J; junction bases left unmatched: 5. CDR1 is LNHDA and CDR2 is SQIVND in the germline V gene (reference sequence).

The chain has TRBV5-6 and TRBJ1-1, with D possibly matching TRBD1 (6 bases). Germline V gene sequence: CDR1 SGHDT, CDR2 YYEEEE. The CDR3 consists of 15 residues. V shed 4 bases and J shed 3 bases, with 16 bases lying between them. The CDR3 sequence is CASSKDSRYYTEAFF. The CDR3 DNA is TGTGCCAGCAGCAAGGACAGCCGCTACTACACTGAAGCTTTCTTT.

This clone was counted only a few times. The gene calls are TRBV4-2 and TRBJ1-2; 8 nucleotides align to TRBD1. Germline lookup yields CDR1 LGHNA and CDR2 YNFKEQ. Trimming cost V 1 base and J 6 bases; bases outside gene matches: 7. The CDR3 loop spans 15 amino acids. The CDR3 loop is CASSQGLDRADGYTF. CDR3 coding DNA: TGTGCCAGCAGCCAAGGGCTGGACAGGGCAGATGGCTACACCTTC.

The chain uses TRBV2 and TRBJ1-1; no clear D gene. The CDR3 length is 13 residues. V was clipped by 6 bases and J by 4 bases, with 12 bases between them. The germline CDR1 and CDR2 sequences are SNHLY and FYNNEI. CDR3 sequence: CASRFRDSTEAFF. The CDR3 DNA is TGTGCCAGCAGATTCCGGGATAGCACTGAAGCTTTCTTT.

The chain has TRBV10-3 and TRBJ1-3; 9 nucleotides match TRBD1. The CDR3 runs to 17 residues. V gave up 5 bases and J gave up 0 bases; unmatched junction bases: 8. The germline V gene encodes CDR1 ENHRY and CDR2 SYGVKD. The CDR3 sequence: CAISTTGGHFSGNTIYF. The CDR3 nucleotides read TGTGCCATCAGTACCACAGGGGGCCATTTCTCTGGAAACACCATATATTTT.

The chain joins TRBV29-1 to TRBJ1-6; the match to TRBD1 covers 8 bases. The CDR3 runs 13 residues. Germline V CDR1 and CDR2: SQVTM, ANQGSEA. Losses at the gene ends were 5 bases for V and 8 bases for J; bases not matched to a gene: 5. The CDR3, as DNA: TGCAGCGTTACAACAGGGGGGGATTCACCCCTCCACTTT. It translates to CSVTTGGDSPLHF.

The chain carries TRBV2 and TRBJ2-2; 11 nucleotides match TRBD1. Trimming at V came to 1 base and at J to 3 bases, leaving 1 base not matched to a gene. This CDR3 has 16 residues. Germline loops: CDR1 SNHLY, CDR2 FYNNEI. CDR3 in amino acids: CASSEGDRGYTGELFF. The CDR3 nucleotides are TGTGCCAGCAGTGAAGGGGACAGGGGGTACACCGGGGAGCTGTTTTTT.

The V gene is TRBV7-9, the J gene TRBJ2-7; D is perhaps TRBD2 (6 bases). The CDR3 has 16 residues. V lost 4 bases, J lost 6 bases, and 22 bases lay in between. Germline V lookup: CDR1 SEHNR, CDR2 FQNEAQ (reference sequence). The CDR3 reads CASSSLISGDSGEQYF. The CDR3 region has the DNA TGTGCCAGCAGCTCCCTCATTTCGGGGGATTCGGGCGAGCAGTACTTC.

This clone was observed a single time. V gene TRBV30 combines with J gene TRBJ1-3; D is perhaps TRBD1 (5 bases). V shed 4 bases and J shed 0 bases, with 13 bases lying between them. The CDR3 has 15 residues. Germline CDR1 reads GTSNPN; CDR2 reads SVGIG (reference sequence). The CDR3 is CAWTMTVNSGNTIYF. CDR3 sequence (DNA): TGTGCCTGGACCATGACAGTGAACTCTGGAAACACCATATATTTT.

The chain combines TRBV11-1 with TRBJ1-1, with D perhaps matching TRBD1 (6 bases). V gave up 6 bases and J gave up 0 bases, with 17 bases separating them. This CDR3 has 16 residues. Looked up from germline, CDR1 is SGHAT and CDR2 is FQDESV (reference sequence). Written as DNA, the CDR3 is TGTGCCAGCAGGAGGACAGTCTCATCACTGAACACTGAAGCTTTCTTT. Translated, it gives CASRRTVSSLNTEAFF.

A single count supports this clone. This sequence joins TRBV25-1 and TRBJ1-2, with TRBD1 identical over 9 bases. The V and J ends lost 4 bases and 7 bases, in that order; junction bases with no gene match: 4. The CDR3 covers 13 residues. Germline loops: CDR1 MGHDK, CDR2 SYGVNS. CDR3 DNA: TGTGCCAGCAGTGTTGGACAGGGGTTTGGCTACACCTTC. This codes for CASSVGQGFGYTF.

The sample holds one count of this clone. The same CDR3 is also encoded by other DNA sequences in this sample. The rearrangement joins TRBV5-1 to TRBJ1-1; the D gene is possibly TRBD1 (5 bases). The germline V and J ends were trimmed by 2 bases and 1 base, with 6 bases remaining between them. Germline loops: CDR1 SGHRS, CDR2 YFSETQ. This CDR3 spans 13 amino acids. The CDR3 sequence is CASSFQGNTEAFF. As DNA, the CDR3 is TGCGCCAGCAGCTTTCAGGGGAACACTGAAGCTTTCTTT. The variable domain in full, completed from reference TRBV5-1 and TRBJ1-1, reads KAGVTQTPRYLIKTRGQQVTLSCSPISGHRSVSWYQQTPGQGLQFLFEYFSETQRNKGNFPGRFSGRQFSNSRSEMNVSTLELGDSALYLCASSFQGNTEAFFGQGTRLTVV.

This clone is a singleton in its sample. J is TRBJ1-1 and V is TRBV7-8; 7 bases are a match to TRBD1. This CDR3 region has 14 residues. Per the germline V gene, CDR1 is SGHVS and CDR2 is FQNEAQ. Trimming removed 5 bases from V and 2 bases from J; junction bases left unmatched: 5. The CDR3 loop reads CASSRDRDNTEAFF. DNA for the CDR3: TGTGCCAGCAGCCGGGACAGAGATAACACTGAAGCTTTCTTT.